This record looks at one T cell receptor (beta chain) sequence and its context. What it binds is unknown. Trimming took off 2 bases at V and 6 bases at J, with 10 bases between the two ends. The CDR3 is 13 residues long. In germline, CDR1 is SGHNT, CDR2 YYREEE (reference sequence). This specimen comes from a study of T cells in Graves' hyperthyroidism and ophthalmopathy. The CDR3 regions of TCR beta were amplified from RNA transcripts. RT-PCR in the first round (using the HTBI primer set) targeted the TCR CDR3. TCRdb reprocessed the multiplex PCR reads with MiXCR, giving one entry per CDR3 protein. This table holds 500,000 to 600,000 distinct CDR3 sequences, roughly 50% found once. Study-level findings and limits: Most expanded thyroid clonotypes above 0.001 also appeared in blood.

The sequence was collected from an adult woman with Graves' disease, either hyperthyroidism or ophthalmopathy (not recorded which). The rearrangement joins TRBV5-4 to TRBJ2-3; D ambiguous. Sequenced sample: peripheral blood or thyroid tissue (not recorded which). CDR3 sequence reads: CASSLWGYDTQYF. In nucleotides, the CDR3 is TGTGCCAGCAGCTTATGGGGATACGATACGCAGTATTTT.